The text below deals with one TCR beta chain. Cohorts were determined from participant-reported clinical history. These data belong to a study of blood T cell repertoires in COVID-19. About the study: In each case, the material was cDNA or gDNA derived from T cells, B-cell-depleted T cells, or PBMCs.

V was shortened by 4 bases and J by 2 bases, with 18 bases between the two germline ends. CDR1 MGHRA and CDR2 YSYEKL come from the germline V gene. This CDR3 is 17 amino acids long. Using immunoSEQ multiplex PCR, the repertoire was profiled, and TCRdb retains in-frame clones only, with some absent. This sample has 250,000 to 350,000 clones, with approximately 92% found just once. This sequence originates from a woman under 40 who had recovered from COVID-19. Sequenced material: PBMCs or T cells enriched from blood (not recorded which). The chain uses TRBV4-1 and TRBJ1-5; D is possibly TRBD1 (6 bases). The CDR3: CASSPKLTGIGNQPQHF. The CDR3 coding sequence is TGCGCCAGCAGCCCTAAACTTACAGGGATCGGCAATCAGCCCCAGCATTTT.